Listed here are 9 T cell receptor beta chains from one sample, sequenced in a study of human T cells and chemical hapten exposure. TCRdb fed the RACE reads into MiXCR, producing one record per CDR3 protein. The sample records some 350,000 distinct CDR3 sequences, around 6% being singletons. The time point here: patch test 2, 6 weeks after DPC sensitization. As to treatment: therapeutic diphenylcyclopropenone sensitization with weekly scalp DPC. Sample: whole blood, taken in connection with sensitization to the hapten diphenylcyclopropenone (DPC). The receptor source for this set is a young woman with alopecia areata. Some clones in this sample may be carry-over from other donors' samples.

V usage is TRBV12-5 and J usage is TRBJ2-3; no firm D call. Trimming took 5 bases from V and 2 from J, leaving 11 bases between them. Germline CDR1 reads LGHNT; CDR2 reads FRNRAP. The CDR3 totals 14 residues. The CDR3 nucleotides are TGTGCTAGTGGTCACGGACCCAACACAGATACGCAGTATTTT. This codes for CASGHGPNTDTQYF.

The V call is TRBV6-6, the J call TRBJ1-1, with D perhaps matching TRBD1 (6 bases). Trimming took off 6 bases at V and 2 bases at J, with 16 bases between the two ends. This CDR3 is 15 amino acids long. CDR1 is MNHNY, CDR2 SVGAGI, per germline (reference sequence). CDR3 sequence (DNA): TGTGCCAGCAGCTCGGGCCCAGGGGATAACACTGAAGCTTTCTTT. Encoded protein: CASSSGPGDNTEAFF.

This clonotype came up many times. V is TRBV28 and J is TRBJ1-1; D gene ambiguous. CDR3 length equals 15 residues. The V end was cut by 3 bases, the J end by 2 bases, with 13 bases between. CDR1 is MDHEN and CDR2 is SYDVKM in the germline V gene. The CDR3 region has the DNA TGTGCCAGCAGTTTGCGGTTACGAATAAACACTGAAGCTTTCTTT. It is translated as CASSLRLRINTEAFF.

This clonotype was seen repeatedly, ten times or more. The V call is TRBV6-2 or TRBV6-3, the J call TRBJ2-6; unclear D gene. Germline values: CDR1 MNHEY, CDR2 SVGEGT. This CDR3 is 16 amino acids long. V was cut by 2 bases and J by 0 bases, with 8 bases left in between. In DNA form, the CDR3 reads TGTGCCAGCAGTTACGGACGCCGCTCTGGGGCCAACGTCCTGACTTTC. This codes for CASSYGRRSGANVLTF.

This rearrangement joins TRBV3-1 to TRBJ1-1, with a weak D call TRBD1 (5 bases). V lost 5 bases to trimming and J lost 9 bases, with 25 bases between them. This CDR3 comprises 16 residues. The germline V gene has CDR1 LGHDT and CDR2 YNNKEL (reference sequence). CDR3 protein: CASSDRVQGRGTQAFF. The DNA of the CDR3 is TGTGCCAGCAGCGACCGGGTCCAAGGCCGGGGGACTCAAGCTTTCTTT.

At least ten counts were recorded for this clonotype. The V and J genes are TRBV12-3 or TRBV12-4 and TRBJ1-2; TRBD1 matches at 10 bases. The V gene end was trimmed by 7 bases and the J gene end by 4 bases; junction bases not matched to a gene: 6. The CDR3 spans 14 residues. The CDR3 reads CASTQGQGVYGYTF. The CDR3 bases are TGTGCCAGCACTCAAGGACAGGGGGTCTATGGCTACACCTTC.

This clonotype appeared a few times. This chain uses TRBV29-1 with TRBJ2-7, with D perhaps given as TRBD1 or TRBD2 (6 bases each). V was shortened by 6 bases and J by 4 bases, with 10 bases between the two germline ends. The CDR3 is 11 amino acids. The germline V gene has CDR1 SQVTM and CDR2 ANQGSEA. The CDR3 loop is CSVRGTYEQYF. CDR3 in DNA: TGCAGCGTGAGGGGGACTTACGAGCAGTACTTC.

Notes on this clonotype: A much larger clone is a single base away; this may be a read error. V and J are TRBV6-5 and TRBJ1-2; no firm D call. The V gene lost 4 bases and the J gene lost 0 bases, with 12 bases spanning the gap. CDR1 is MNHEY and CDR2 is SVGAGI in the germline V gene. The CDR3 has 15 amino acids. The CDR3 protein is CASSCVQEANYGYTF. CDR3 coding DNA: TGTGCCAGCAGTTGCGTTCAGGAAGCTAACTATGGCTACACCTTC.

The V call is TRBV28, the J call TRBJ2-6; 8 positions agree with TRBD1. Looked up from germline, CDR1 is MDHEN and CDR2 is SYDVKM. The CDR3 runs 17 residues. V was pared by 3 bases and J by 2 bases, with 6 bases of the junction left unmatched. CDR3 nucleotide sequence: TGTGCCAGCAGTTTGAGGGACAGGTCGCCTGGGGCCAACGTCCTGACTTTC. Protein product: CASSLRDRSPGANVLTF.